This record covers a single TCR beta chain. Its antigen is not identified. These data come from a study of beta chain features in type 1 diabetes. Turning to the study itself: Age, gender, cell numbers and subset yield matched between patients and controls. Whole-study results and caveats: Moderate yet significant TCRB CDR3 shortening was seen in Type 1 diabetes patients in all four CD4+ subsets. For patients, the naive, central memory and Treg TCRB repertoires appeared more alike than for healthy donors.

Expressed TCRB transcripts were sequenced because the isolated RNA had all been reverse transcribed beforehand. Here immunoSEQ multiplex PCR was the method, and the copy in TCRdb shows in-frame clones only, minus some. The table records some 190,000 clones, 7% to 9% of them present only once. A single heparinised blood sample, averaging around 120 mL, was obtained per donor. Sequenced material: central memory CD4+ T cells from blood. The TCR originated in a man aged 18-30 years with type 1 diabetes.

The CDR3 sequence: CASSSDLTSSQETQYF. As DNA, the CDR3 is TGTGCCAGCAGTTCTGACCTTACTAGTTCCCAAGAGACCCAGTACTTC. The chain joins TRBV6-5 to TRBJ2-5, with D maybe TRBD2 (5 bases). The CDR3 covers 16 residues. Trimming removed 4 bases from V and 1 base from J, with 16 bases in between. From germline, CDR1 is MNHEY and CDR2 SVGAGI.